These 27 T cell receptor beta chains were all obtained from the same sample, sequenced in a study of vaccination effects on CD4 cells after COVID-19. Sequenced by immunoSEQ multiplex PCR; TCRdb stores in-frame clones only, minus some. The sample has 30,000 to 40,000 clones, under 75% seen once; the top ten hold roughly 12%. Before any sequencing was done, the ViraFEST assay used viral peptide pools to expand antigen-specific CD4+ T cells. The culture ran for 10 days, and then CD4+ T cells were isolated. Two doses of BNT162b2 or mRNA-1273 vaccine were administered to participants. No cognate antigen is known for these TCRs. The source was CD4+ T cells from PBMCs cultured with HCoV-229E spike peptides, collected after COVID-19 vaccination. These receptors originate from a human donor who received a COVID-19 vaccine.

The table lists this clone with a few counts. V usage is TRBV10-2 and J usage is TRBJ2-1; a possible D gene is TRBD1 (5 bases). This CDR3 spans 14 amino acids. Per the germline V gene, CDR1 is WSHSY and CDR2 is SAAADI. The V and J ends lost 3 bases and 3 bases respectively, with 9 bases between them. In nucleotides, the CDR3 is TGCGCCAGCAGTGACTGGGGCGTCTACAATGAGCAGTTCTTC. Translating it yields CASSDWGVYNEQFF.

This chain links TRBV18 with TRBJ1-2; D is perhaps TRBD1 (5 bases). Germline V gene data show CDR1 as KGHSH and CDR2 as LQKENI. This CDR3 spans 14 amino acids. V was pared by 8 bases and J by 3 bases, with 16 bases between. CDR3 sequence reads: CASLQTGRDYGYTF. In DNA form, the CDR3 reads TGTGCCAGCCTACAAACAGGACGGGACTATGGCTACACCTTC. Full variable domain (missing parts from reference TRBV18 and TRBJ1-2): NAGVMQNPRHLVRRRGQEARLRCSPMKGHSHVYWYRQLPEEGLKFMVYLQKENIIDESGMPKERFSAEFPKEGPSILRIQQVVRGDSAAYFCASLQTGRDYGYTFGSGTRLTVV.

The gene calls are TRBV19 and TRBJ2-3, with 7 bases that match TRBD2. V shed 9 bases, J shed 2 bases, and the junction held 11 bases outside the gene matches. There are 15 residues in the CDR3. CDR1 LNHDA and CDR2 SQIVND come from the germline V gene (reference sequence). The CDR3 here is CASRSSGLYTDTQYF. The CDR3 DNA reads TGTGCCAGCCGATCTTCGGGACTATACACAGATACGCAGTATTTT.

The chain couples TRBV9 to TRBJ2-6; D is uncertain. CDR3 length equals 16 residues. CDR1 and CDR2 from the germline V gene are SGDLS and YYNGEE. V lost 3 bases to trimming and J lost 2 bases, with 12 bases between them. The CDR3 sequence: CASSAGPKPGANVLTF. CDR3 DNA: TGTGCCAGCAGCGCGGGCCCAAAGCCTGGGGCCAACGTCCTGACTTTC. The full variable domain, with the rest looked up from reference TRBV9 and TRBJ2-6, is DSGVTQTPKHLITATGQRVTLRCSPRSGDLSVYWYQQSLDQGLQFLIQYYNGEERAKGNILERFSAQQFPDLHSELNLSSLELGDSALYFCASSAGPKPGANVLTFGAGSRLTVL.

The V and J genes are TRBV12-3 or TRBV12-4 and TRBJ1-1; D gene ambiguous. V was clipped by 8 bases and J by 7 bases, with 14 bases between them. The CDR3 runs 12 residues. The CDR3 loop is CASFGRWGEAFF. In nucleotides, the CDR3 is TGTGCCAGCTTTGGCAGGTGGGGTGAAGCTTTCTTT.

CDR3: CASSLRADRGTQYF. The CDR3, as DNA: TGTGCCAGCAGTTTGCGGGCAGATCGGGGGACCCAGTACTTC. The genes are TRBV6-5 and TRBJ2-5, with a possible D match to TRBD2 (5 bases). V dropped 4 bases and J dropped 7 bases, with 16 bases sitting between them. Per the germline V gene, CDR1 is MNHEY and CDR2 is SVGAGI. This CDR3 has 14 residues.

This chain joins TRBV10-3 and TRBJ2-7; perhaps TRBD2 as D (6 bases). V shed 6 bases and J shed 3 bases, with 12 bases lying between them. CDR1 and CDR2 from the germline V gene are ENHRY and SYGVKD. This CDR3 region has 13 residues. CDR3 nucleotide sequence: TGTGCCATCAGGCCGGGAGACGTCTACGAGCAGTACTTC. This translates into CAIRPGDVYEQYF.

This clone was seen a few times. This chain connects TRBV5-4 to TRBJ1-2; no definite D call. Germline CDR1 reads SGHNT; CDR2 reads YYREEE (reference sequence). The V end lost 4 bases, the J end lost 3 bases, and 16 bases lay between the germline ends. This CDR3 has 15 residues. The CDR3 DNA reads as TGTGCCAGCAGCCCAGGATCCAACTCCCACTATGGCTACACCTTC. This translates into CASSPGSNSHYGYTF.

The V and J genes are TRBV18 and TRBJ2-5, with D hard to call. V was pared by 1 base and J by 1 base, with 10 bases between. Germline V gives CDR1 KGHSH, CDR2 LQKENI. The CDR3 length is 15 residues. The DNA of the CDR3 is TGTGCCAGCTCACCACTCGAACGCAGCCAAGAGACCCAGTACTTC. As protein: CASSPLERSQETQYF.

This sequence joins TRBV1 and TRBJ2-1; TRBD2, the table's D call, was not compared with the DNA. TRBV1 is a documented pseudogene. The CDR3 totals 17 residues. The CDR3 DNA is TGCACCAGCAGCCAGCCCCCCACCCGACTAGCGGACAATGAGCAGTTCTTC. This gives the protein CTSSQPPTRLADNEQFF.

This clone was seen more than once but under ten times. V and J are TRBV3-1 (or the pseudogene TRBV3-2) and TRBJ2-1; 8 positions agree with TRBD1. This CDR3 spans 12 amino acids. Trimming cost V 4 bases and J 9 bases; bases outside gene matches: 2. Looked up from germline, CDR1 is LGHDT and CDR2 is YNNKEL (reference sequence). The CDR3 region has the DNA TGTGCCAGCAGCCCAGGGGGCATTGAGCAGTTCTTC. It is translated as CASSPGGIEQFF.

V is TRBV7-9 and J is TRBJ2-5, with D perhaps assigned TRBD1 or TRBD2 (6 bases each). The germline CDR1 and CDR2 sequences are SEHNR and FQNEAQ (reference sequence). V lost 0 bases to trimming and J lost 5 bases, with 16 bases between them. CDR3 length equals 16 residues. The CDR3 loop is CASSLALGGRVETQYF. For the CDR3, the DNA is TGTGCCAGCAGCTTAGCGCTAGGGGGGCGCGTTGAGACCCAGTACTTC. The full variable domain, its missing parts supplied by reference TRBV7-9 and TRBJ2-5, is DTGVSQNPRHKITKRGQNVTFRCDPISEHNRLYWYRQTLGQGPEFLTYFQNEAQLEKSRLLSDRFSAERPKGSFSTLEIQRTEQGDSAMYLCASSLALGGRVETQYFGPGTRLLVL.

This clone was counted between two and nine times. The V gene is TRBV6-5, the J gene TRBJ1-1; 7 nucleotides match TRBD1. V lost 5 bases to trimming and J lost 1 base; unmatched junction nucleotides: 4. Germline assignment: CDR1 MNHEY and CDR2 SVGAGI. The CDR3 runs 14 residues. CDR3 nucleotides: TGTGCCAGCAGTACTGGGACAGAGAACACTGAAGCTTTCTTT. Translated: CASSTGTENTEAFF.

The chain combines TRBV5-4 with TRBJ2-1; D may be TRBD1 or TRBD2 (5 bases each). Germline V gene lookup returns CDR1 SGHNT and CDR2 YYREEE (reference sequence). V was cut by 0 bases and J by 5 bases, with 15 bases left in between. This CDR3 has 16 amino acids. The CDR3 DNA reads TGTGCCAGCAGCTTGGCGGGCAGTTCGGGGCACAATGAGCAGTTCTTC. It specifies CASSLAGSSGHNEQFF.

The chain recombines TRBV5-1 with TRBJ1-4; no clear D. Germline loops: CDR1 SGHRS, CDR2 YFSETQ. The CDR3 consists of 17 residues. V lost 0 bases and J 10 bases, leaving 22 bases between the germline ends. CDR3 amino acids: CASSLGGIQIIGGKLFF. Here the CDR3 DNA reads TGCGCCAGCAGCTTGGGAGGGATTCAGATTATAGGCGGAAAACTGTTTTTT.

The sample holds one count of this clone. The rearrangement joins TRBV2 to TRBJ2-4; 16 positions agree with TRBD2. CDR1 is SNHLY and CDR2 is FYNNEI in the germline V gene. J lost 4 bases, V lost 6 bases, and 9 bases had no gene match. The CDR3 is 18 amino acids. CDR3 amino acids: CASRAGLAGGVAKNIQYF. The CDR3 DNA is TGTGCCAGCAGGGCGGGACTAGCGGGGGGGGTCGCAAAAAACATTCAGTACTTC. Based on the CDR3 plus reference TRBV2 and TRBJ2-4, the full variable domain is EPEVTQTPSHQVTQMGQEVILRCVPISNHLYFYWYRQILGQKVEFLVSFYNNEISEKSEIFDDQFSVERPDGSNFTLKIRSTKLEDSAMYFCASRAGLAGGVAKNIQYFGAGTRLSVL.

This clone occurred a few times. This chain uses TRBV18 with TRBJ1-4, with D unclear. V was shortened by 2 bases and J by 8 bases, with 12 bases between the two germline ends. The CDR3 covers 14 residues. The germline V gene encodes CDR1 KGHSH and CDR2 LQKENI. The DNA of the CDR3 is TGTGCCAGCTCACCAATGGCAGATAAGGAAAAACTGTTTTTT. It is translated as CASSPMADKEKLFF.

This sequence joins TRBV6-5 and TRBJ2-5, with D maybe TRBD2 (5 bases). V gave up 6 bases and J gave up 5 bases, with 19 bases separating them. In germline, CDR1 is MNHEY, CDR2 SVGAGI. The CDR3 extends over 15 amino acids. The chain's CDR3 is CASSRLAGGRETQYF. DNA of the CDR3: TGTGCCAGCAGCCGGTTGGCGGGTGGTAGGGAGACCCAGTACTTC.

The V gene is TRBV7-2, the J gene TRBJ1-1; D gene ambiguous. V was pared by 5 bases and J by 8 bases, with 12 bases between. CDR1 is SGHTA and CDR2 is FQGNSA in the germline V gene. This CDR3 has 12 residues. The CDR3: CASSPTLGEAFF. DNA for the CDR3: TGTGCCAGCAGCCCAACGTTGGGAGAAGCTTTCTTT. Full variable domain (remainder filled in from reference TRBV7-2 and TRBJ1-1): GAGVSQSPSNKVTEKGKDVELRCDPISGHTALYWYRQSLGQGLEFLIYFQGNSAPDKSGLPSDRFSAERTGGSVSTLTIQRTQQEDSAVYLCASSPTLGEAFFGQGTRLTVV.

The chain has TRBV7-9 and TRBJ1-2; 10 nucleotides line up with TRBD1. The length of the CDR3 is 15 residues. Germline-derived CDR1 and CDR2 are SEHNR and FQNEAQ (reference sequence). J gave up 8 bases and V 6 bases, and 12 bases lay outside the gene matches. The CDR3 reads CASSLTGGSRSGYTF. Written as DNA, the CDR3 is TGTGCCAGCAGTTTGACAGGGGGCTCTCGTAGCGGCTACACCTTC.

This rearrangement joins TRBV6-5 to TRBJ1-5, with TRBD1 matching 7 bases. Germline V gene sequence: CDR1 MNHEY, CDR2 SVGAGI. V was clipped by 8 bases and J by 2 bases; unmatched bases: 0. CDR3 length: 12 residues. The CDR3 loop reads CASGQGNQPQHF. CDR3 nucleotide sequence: TGTGCCAGCGGACAGGGCAATCAGCCCCAGCATTTT.

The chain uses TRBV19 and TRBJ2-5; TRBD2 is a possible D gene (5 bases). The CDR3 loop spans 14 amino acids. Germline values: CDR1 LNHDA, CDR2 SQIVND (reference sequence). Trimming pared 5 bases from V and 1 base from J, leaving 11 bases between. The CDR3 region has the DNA TGTGCCAGTAGTCCAGGACTTACCCAAGAGACCCAGTACTTC. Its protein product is CASSPGLTQETQYF.

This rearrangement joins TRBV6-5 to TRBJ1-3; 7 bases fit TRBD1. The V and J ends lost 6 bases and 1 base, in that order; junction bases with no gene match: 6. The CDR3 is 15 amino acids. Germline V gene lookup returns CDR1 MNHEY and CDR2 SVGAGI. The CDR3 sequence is CASSLTGTSGNTIYF. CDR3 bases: TGTGCCAGCAGCTTGACAGGGACTTCTGGAAACACCATATATTTT.

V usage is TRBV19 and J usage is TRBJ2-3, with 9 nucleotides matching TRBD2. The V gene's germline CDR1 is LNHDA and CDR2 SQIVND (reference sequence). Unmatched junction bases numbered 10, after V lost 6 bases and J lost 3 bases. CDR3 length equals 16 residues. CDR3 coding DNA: TGTGCCAGTAGCCATAATAGCGGGAGTAGTACAGATACGCAGTATTTT. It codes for CASSHNSGSSTDTQYF.

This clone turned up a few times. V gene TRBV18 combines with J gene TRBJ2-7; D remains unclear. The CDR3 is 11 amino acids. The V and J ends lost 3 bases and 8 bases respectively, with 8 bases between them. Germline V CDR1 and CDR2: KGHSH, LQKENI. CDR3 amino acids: CASSPDIQQYF. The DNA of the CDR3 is TGTGCCAGCTCACCTGACATTCAGCAGTACTTC. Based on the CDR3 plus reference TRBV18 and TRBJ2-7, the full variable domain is NAGVMQNPRHLVRRRGQEARLRCSPMKGHSHVYWYRQLPEEGLKFMVYLQKENIIDESGMPKERFSAEFPKEGPSILRIQQVVRGDSAAYFCASSPDIQQYFGPGTRLTVT.

The CDR3: CASSAAGTPQETQYF. The CDR3 bases are TGTGCCAGCAGCGCGGCCGGGACTCCTCAAGAGACCCAGTACTTC. The chain is built from TRBV5-4 and TRBJ2-5; tentatively, D is TRBD2 (6 bases). The CDR3 runs 15 residues. The germline V and J ends were trimmed by 4 bases and 2 bases, with 15 bases remaining between them. Germline V gives CDR1 SGHNT, CDR2 YYREEE (reference sequence).

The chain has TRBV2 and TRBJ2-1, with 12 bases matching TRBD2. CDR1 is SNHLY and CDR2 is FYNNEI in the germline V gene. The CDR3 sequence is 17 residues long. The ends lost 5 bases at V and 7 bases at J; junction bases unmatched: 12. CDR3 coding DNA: TGTGCCAGCAGTCCTTCTAGCGGGGGGGCCTCTTATAATGAGCAGTTCTTC. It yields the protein CASSPSSGGASYNEQFF.